Each of the 2 T cell receptor beta chains below was sequenced from the same sample in a study of T-cell memory formation after mild COVID-19. Each CDR3 protein gets one entry after TCRdb re-called the 5' RACE reads with MiXCR. The sample has roughly 200,000 distinct CDR3 sequences; approximately 16% are singletons. Sequenced: PBMCs or a T cell subset sorted from them (not recorded which). The receptors come from an adult woman who had mild COVID-19 (a few samples of this study predate the infection). Cell type and time point are not known.

In its sample, this clonotype was seen a few times. This chain uses TRBV19 with TRBJ1-2; perhaps TRBD1 as D (6 bases). The CDR3 loop spans 14 amino acids. Trimming took 5 bases from V and 3 from J, leaving 13 bases between them. Germline CDR1 reads LNHDA; CDR2 reads SQIVND (reference sequence). The chain's CDR3 is CASSLGQLHYGYTF. The CDR3 coding sequence is TGTGCCAGTAGTCTAGGACAGCTCCACTATGGCTACACCTTC.

The chain carries TRBV7-9 and TRBJ1-5, with D uncertain. Trimming took 4 bases from V and 3 from J, leaving 4 bases between them. Germline loops: CDR1 SEHNR, CDR2 FQNEAQ (reference sequence). The length of the CDR3 is 12 residues. The CDR3 sequence is CASSSNNQPQHF. The CDR3 DNA follows: TGTGCCAGCAGCTCCAACAATCAGCCCCAGCATTTT.